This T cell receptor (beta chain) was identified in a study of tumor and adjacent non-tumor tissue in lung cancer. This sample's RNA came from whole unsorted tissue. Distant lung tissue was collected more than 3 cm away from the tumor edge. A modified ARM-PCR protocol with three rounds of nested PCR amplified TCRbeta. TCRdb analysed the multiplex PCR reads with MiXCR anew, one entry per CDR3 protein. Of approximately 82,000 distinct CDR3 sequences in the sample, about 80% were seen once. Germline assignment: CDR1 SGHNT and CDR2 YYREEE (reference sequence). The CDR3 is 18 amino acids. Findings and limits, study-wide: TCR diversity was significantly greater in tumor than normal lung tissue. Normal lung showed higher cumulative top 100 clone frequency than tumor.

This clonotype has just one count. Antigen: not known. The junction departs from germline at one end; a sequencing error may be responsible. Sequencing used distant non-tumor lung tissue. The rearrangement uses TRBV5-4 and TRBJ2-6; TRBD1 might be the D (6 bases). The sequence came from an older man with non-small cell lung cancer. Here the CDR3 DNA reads TGTGCCAGCAGCTACCCGACAGGTCATTCCTCTGGGGTCAACGTCCTGACTTTC. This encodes CASSYPTGHSSGVNVLTF.